This T cell receptor beta chain was obtained from a study of shared clonotypes between healthy human individuals. Study results and caveats: The genetic and exposure-history diversity represented was limited by few donors. Sequencing depth was expected to affect clonotype sharing among donors.

Using immunoSEQ multiplex PCR, the repertoire was profiled, and TCRdb retains in-frame clones only, with some absent. The sample holds approximately 440,000 clones, over 60% seen once. CDR1 and CDR2 (germline): LNHDA, SQIVND (reference sequence). Trimming left V 4 bases short and J 6 bases short, with 13 bases between. The CDR3 runs 14 residues. Details on this clone: Its matching antigen is unknown.

The chain couples TRBV19 to TRBJ2-1; D is undetermined. The sequence was collected from a woman aged 40 to 50 in good health. Some clones in this sample may be carry-over from other donors' samples. The sample was PBMCs. The CDR3 is CASSKWVPGNEQFF. The CDR3 DNA reads TGTGCCAGTAGTAAATGGGTCCCCGGCAATGAGCAGTTCTTC.